The clone carrying this TCR beta chain showed up just a few times. The data originate from a study of blood T cell repertoires in COVID-19. Study-wide background: Sites in the United States, Italy and Spain provided acute and convalescent COVID-19 samples.

Only in-frame clones appear in the TCRdb table, and some are missing; sequencing was by immunoSEQ multiplex PCR. The sample yields some 200,000 clones, 80% to 90% seen once. The CDR3 sequence is 14 residues long. V was pared by 2 bases and J by 5 bases, with 4 bases of the junction left unmatched. Germline V gene lookup returns CDR1 MNHEY and CDR2 SVGEGT. The receptor was derived from a man aged 50-59 years with active or convalescent COVID-19. Material: peripheral blood. The chain employs TRBV6-2 or TRBV6-3 and TRBJ1-2, with 8 bases lining up with TRBD1. The CDR3 DNA reads as TGTGCCAGCAGTTACACCGGGACAGGATATGGCTACACCTTC. Protein: CASSYTGTGYGYTF.